The 19 T cell receptor beta chains below were found in one sample sequenced in a study of molecular identifiers for immune sequencing clone quantification. Via MiXCR, TCRdb re-called the PCR reads, giving one row per CDR3 protein. The table shows about 640,000 distinct CDR3 sequences, with 15% to 20% occurring only once. Sequencing input: naive CD8+ T cells from blood, with Jurkat cell RNA spiked in. Specified subset: FACS-sorted CD8+CD4-CCR7+CD45RA+ naive T cells. These receptors came from a human donor in good health. Some libraries in this study had Jurkat cell RNA spiked in.

This clonotype was detected many times. This CDR3 reads CASSSPSGLTDTQYF. CDR3 nucleotide sequence: TGTGCCAGCAGTTCCCCTAGCGGGCTCACAGATACGCAGTATTTT. This chain links TRBV28 with TRBJ2-3; 8 bases match TRBD2. With V trimmed by 4 bases and J by 2 bases, 5 bases remained unmatched. The CDR3 is 15 residues long. Germline assignment: CDR1 MDHEN and CDR2 SYDVKM.

This clonotype was counted ten times or more. The chain is built from TRBV4-3 and TRBJ1-4; no reliable D call. This CDR3 is built from 12 residues. Per germline, CDR1 LGHNA and CDR2 YSLEER. V was cut by 3 bases and J by 5 bases, with 4 bases left in between. The CDR3 sequence is CASSHQNEKLFF. The CDR3 DNA reads as TGCGCCAGCAGCCACCAGAATGAAAAACTGTTTTTT.

This clonotype was counted a few times. V gene TRBV20-1 combines with J gene TRBJ1-6; 9 bases match TRBD1. Losses at the gene ends were 0 bases for V and 6 bases for J; bases not matched to a gene: 9. Germline V CDR1 and CDR2: DFQATT, SNEGSKA (reference sequence). The CDR3 covers 17 residues. The CDR3: CSARDKGQGSFNSPLHF. The CDR3 DNA follows: TGCAGTGCTAGAGATAAGGGACAGGGATCATTTAATTCACCCCTCCACTTT.

This clonotype was seen at least ten times. V is TRBV28 and J is TRBJ2-3; unclear D gene. Germline CDR1 and CDR2: MDHEN and SYDVKM. V shed 6 bases and J shed 5 bases, with 15 bases lying between them. The CDR3 contains 14 residues. As DNA, the CDR3 is TGTGCCAGCAGGGCCGAAGTGTGGGGAGATACGCAGTATTTT. Its translation: CASRAEVWGDTQYF.

This clonotype was observed a handful of times. The DNA is left out, because the CDR3 cannot be placed on it with certainty; the CDR3 is given as TCRdb lists it. V is TRBV2 and J is TRBJ1-1. Germline V gene data show CDR1 as SNHLY and CDR2 as FYNNEI. The length of the CDR3 is 13 amino acids, counting both ends. The CDR3 reads CASSTSGYTEAFF.

As to this clonotype: Given a much more abundant clone one base away, this may be a read error. The gene calls are TRBV7-9 and TRBJ2-7; the D is unclear. This CDR3 is 12 amino acids long. Germline V CDR1 and CDR2: SEHNR, FQNEAQ (reference sequence). CDR3 sequence (DNA): TGTGCCAGCAGCTTAGAGAACTACGGGCAGTACTTC. It is translated as CASSLENYGQYF.

Many counts were recorded for this clonotype. This chain uses TRBV29-1 with TRBJ2-2; possibly TRBD1 for D (6 bases). The V end lost 5 bases, the J end lost 8 bases, and 9 bases lay between the germline ends. The CDR3 covers 11 residues. From germline, CDR1 is SQVTM and CDR2 ANQGSEA. The CDR3 spells CSVLGAGELFF. CDR3 in DNA: TGCAGCGTTCTGGGGGCAGGGGAGCTGTTTTTT.

This clonotype occurred many times. This chain joins TRBV7-9 and TRBJ1-6; D might be TRBD1 (5 bases). Germline CDR1 reads SEHNR; CDR2 reads FQNEAQ (reference sequence). The V gene lost 1 base and the J gene lost 7 bases, with 11 bases spanning the gap. The CDR3 length is 15 residues. The CDR3 coding sequence is TGTGCCAGCAGCTTAGTAGGGGCGGGCAATTCACCCCTCCACTTT. Its protein is CASSLVGAGNSPLHF.

There are a few counts of this clonotype. This chain uses TRBV7-6 with TRBJ2-7; TRBD1 or TRBD2 may be the D gene (6 bases each). Germline assignment: CDR1 SGHVS and CDR2 FNYEAQ. Trimming removed 5 bases from V and 5 bases from J, with 16 bases in between. There are 14 residues in the CDR3. CDR3 amino acids: CASSTAPGEDEQYF. DNA of the CDR3: TGTGCCAGCAGCACCGCCCCAGGGGAGGACGAGCAGTACTTC.

The sample holds a few counts of this clonotype. The chain combines TRBV19 with TRBJ1-5, with unresolved D. The CDR3 consists of 17 residues. V dropped 4 bases and J dropped 7 bases, with 23 bases sitting between them. CDR1 and CDR2 (germline): LNHDA, SQIVND (reference sequence). CDR3 in amino acids: CASSSGLLGWLGQPQHF. The CDR3 DNA reads as TGTGCCAGTAGTAGTGGACTCCTCGGATGGCTCGGGCAGCCCCAGCATTTT.

This clonotype turned up a few times. The chain has TRBV27 and TRBJ1-1, with 10 bases matching TRBD1. The trim removed 7 bases at V and 0 bases at J, leaving 5 bases unmatched. CDR3 length equals 15 residues. Germline CDR1 reads MNHEY; CDR2 reads SMNVEV (reference sequence). DNA for the CDR3: TGTGCCAGCAATCCGGGACAGGGGTTGAACACTGAAGCTTTCTTT. Translation gives CASNPGQGLNTEAFF.

This clonotype was counted ten times or more. The chain uses TRBV29-1 and TRBJ2-7, with D possibly being TRBD2 (6 bases). V was trimmed by 2 bases and J by 4 bases, leaving 6 bases between them. The CDR3 runs 11 residues. Germline-derived CDR1 and CDR2 are SQVTM and ANQGSEA. CDR3 sequence reads: CSVELAYEQYF. CDR3 nucleotide sequence: TGCAGCGTTGAACTAGCGTACGAGCAGTACTTC.

This clonotype was seen ten or more times. The chain combines TRBV4-3 with TRBJ2-7; the match to TRBD2 covers 9 bases. CDR1 and CDR2 from the germline V gene are LGHNA and YSLEER. The J segment lost 9 bases and the V segment lost 4 bases, leaving 13 bases of the junction unmatched. The CDR3 has 15 residues. Here the CDR3 reads CASSPGLAGTWGQYF. The CDR3 coding sequence is TGCGCCAGCAGCCCCGGTCTAGCGGGGACCTGGGGGCAGTACTTC.

This clonotype was seen repeatedly, ten times or more. This chain joins TRBV6-2 or TRBV6-3 and TRBJ2-7, with a tentative D call TRBD1 (6 bases). Germline V gene data show CDR1 as MNHEY and CDR2 as SVGEGT. V dropped 2 bases and J dropped 0 bases, with 11 bases sitting between them. This CDR3 is 15 amino acids long. CDR3 nucleotide sequence: TGTGCCAGCAGTTACAGCACGGACAGCTCCTACGAGCAGTACTTC. Its translation is CASSYSTDSSYEQYF.

This clonotype was seen repeatedly, ten times or more. The rearrangement joins TRBV9 to TRBJ2-3; D not resolved. The germline V and J ends were trimmed by 4 bases and 0 bases, with 12 bases remaining between them. The V gene's germline CDR1 is SGDLS and CDR2 YYNGEE. The CDR3 has 15 residues. The CDR3 protein is CASSIETKSTDTQYF. Written as DNA, the CDR3 is TGTGCCAGCAGCATAGAGACGAAAAGCACAGATACGCAGTATTTT.

This clonotype showed up many times. Here the CDR3 reads CASSSPTSGGPQETQYF. The CDR3 region has the DNA TGTGCCAGCAGTTCTCCCACTAGCGGGGGACCTCAAGAGACCCAGTACTTC. The rearrangement joins TRBV6-5 to TRBJ2-5, with 11 bases lining up with TRBD2. Trimming at V came to 4 bases and at J to 2 bases, leaving 9 bases not matched to a gene. The CDR3 loop spans 17 amino acids. Germline V gene data show CDR1 as MNHEY and CDR2 as SVGAGI.

In regard to this clonotype: It may be a read error: a sequence one base away is much more abundant. This sequence joins TRBV7-9 and TRBJ2-7; the D call may be TRBD1 or TRBD2 (6 bases each). V shed 0 bases and J shed 5 bases, with 14 bases lying between them. The CDR3 is 15 amino acids. Germline V gene sequence: CDR1 SEHNR, CDR2 FQNEAQ (reference sequence). The CDR3 protein is CASSLALGGSHEQYF. CDR3 nucleotides: TGTGCCAGCAGCTTAGCCCTAGGGGGGTCCCACGAGCAGTACTTC.

This clonotype was seen only once. The conserved closing phenylalanine or tryptophan is absent in this CDR3, likely reflecting a read error. The rearrangement joins TRBV10-2 to TRBJ2-2, with TRBD2 as a possible D gene (6 bases). The ends were cut back, 5 bases at V and 2 bases at J, with 18 bases in the middle. The CDR3 covers 17 residues. Germline values: CDR1 WSHSY, CDR2 SAAADI. The CDR3 spells CASSPNLARFNTGELFL. CDR3 bases: TGCGCCAGCAGTCCTAACCTAGCGCGTTTTAACACCGGGGAGCTGTTTCTT.

The table lists this clonotype with many counts. The J gene is TRBJ1-2, the V gene TRBV6-2 or TRBV6-3, with TRBD1 matching over 10 bases. J lost 7 bases, V lost 2 bases, and 7 bases had no gene match. This CDR3 has 15 residues. Per germline, CDR1 MNHEY and CDR2 SVGEGT. The CDR3: CASSYPWTGGFGYTF. The CDR3, as DNA: TGTGCCAGCAGTTACCCCTGGACAGGGGGATTTGGCTACACCTTC.